This is a list of T cell receptor beta chains from one sample in a study of CD8 T cells in Susac syndrome. TCRdb reprocessed the immunoSEQ multiplex PCR reads with MiXCR, giving one entry per CDR3 protein. Among some 200,000 distinct CDR3 sequences, about 95% were seen once, and the ten largest hold roughly 0.09%. Specimen: CD4+ T cells from PBMCs. Receptor source: a human donor with multiple sclerosis. Both conserved end residues are part of each CDR3. Fields, in order: D gene, V gene, J gene, CDR3 protein. D genes are given only for firm matches.

d_gene: -
v_gene: TRBV5-1
j_gene: TRBJ2-5
CDR3aa: CASSLQGPQETQYF

d_gene: TRBD2
v_gene: TRBV30
j_gene: TRBJ2-3
CDR3aa: CAWSRTRRGSTDTQYF

d_gene: -
v_gene: TRBV25-1
j_gene: TRBJ2-7
CDR3aa: CASTPARGGGSYEQYF

d_gene: TRBD2
v_gene: TRBV18
j_gene: TRBJ2-7
CDR3aa: CASSPGTSGSHEQYF

d_gene: -
v_gene: TRBV21-1
j_gene: TRBJ2-7
CDR3aa: CASSKVGRWYEQYF

d_gene: TRBD2
v_gene: TRBV5-4
j_gene: TRBJ2-1
CDR3aa: CASSKSGSAYNEQFF

d_gene: TRBD2
v_gene: TRBV3-1
j_gene: TRBJ2-7
CDR3aa: CASSQVAGVRSRYF

d_gene: TRBD1
v_gene: TRBV3-1
j_gene: TRBJ1-2
CDR3aa: CASSQGDRIYGYTF

d_gene: TRBD2
v_gene: TRBV20-1
j_gene: TRBJ2-3
CDR3aa: CSADGGLAGSDTQYF

d_gene: TRBD1
v_gene: TRBV28
j_gene: TRBJ2-1
CDR3aa: CAILGQGAGNEQFF

d_gene: -
v_gene: TRBV12-5
j_gene: TRBJ2-2
CDR3aa: CASEWADTGELFF

d_gene: -
v_gene: TRBV9
j_gene: TRBJ1-5
CDR3aa: CASSASDRGGQPQHF

d_gene: TRBD2
v_gene: TRBV27
j_gene: TRBJ2-1
CDR3aa: CASSLSGRASNEQFF

d_gene: -
v_gene: TRBV6-5
j_gene: TRBJ2-2
CDR3aa: CASSYSVTGELFF

d_gene: -
v_gene: TRBV18
j_gene: TRBJ2-5
CDR3aa: CASSPQETQYF

d_gene: -
v_gene: TRBV5-1
j_gene: TRBJ2-5
CDR3aa: CASSLSSGQETQYF

d_gene: TRBD2
v_gene: TRBV28
j_gene: TRBJ2-7
CDR3aa: CASRGSSNEQYF

d_gene: TRBD2
v_gene: TRBV28
j_gene: TRBJ2-7
CDR3aa: CASSLAGGPLPEQYF

d_gene: -
v_gene: TRBV15
j_gene: TRBJ2-7
CDR3aa: CATSRGQGNEQYF

d_gene: -
v_gene: TRBV6-5
j_gene: TRBJ2-7
CDR3aa: CASSVAQDYEQYF

d_gene: -
v_gene: TRBV14
j_gene: TRBJ2-4
CDR3aa: CASSQVTGVGNIQYF

d_gene: -
v_gene: TRBV5-4
j_gene: TRBJ2-5
CDR3aa: CASSLRTETQYF

d_gene: -
v_gene: TRBV12-3/TRBV12-4
j_gene: TRBJ2-7
CDR3aa: CASSRRAHEYEQYF

d_gene: TRBD2
v_gene: TRBV5-1
j_gene: TRBJ2-3
CDR3aa: CASNRRLADTDTQYF

d_gene: -
v_gene: TRBV30
j_gene: TRBJ1-2
CDR3aa: CAWSLTYGGPGGYTF

d_gene: -
v_gene: TRBV9
j_gene: TRBJ1-1
CDR3aa: CASSVVADTEAFF

d_gene: TRBD1
v_gene: TRBV29-1
j_gene: TRBJ2-7
CDR3aa: CSVRRGQGALEQYF

d_gene: TRBD1
v_gene: TRBV12-3/TRBV12-4
j_gene: TRBJ1-2
CDR3aa: CASSWGQGGYTF

d_gene: -
v_gene: TRBV20-1
j_gene: TRBJ2-3
CDR3aa: CSGASVDTQYF

d_gene: -
v_gene: TRBV30
j_gene: TRBJ1-5
CDR3aa: CAWSRVNQPQHF

d_gene: TRBD2
v_gene: TRBV29-1
j_gene: TRBJ2-5
CDR3aa: CSARGTTSKETQYF

d_gene: TRBD1
v_gene: TRBV3-1
j_gene: TRBJ2-2
CDR3aa: CASSQRGTGVTGELFF

d_gene: -
v_gene: TRBV4-1
j_gene: TRBJ2-2
CDR3aa: CASSNHRGELFF

d_gene: TRBD2
v_gene: TRBV29-1
j_gene: TRBJ2-1
CDR3aa: CSAMPGLAGALEQFF